This T cell receptor beta chain was retrieved from a study of T cell responses to AZD1222 COVID-19 vaccine. Generated by immunoSEQ multiplex PCR, the TCRdb table keeps only in-frame clones and is missing some. The table includes about 170,000 clones, approximately 92% detected once. The input for sequencing was peripheral blood, taken on day 0 of AZD1222 vaccination. The receptor comes from an adult in good health.

The CDR3, as DNA: TGTGCCTCCCAGTCTAGGCAACGACGGGACTATGGCTACACCTTC. Translation gives CASQSRQRRDYGYTF. The chain couples TRBV27 to TRBJ1-2, with D uncertain. V was cut by 11 bases and J by 3 bases, with 22 bases left in between. CDR1 is MNHEY and CDR2 is SMNVEV in the germline V gene (reference sequence). The CDR3 sequence is 15 residues long.